Below are 20 T cell receptor beta chains sequenced from a single sample in a study of PD-1 blockade in mismatch repair-deficient tumors. Method: immunoSEQ multiplex PCR; TCRdb's copy keeps in-frame clones and lacks some. This table has around 100,000 clones, around three quarters appearing once. The input for sequencing was peripheral blood, taken approximately 64 weeks after starting pembrolizumab. All receptors come from an adult with mismatch repair-deficient cancer.

This clone was observed a single time. V gene TRBV19 combines with J gene TRBJ2-7; 7 nucleotides align to TRBD1. V was clipped by 1 base and J by 2 bases; unmatched bases: 2. Germline CDR1 LNHDA, CDR2 SQIVND (reference sequence). This CDR3 is 14 amino acids long. The CDR3 is CASSIAGQAYEQYF. The CDR3 DNA reads TGTGCCAGTAGTATAGCTGGACAGGCCTACGAGCAGTACTTC.

This clone was found a few times. The V gene is TRBV6-6, the J gene TRBJ2-1; D uncertain. From germline, CDR1 is MNHNY and CDR2 SVGAGI (reference sequence). There are 12 residues in the CDR3. V was trimmed by 7 bases and J by 5 bases, leaving 9 bases between them. CDR3 nucleotide sequence: TGTGCCAGCATGGCAGACGACAATGAGCAGTTCTTC. This codes for CASMADDNEQFF.

This clone was observed once. The chain couples TRBV10-3 to TRBJ2-1; 10 bases line up with TRBD2. Trimming cost V 8 bases and J 5 bases; bases outside gene matches: 12. Germline loops: CDR1 ENHRY, CDR2 SYGVKD. The CDR3 covers 16 residues. The CDR3: CAIRASGSSGNNEQFF. The DNA for the CDR3 is TGTGCCATCCGGGCTAGCGGGAGTTCGGGTAACAATGAGCAGTTCTTC.

The chain carries TRBV15 and TRBJ2-1, with D maybe TRBD2 (5 bases). CDR3 length: 13 residues. Germline assignment: CDR1 LNHNV and CDR2 YYDKDF (reference sequence). V lost 3 bases to trimming and J lost 9 bases, with 12 bases between them. The CDR3 nucleotides are TGTGCCACCAGCAGCCTACCCCGGGGTGAGCAGTTCTTC. Protein sequence: CATSSLPRGEQFF.

The CDR3 reads CASSVDVAGGFSEQFF. Here the CDR3 DNA reads TGTGCCAGCAGTGTTGATGTAGCGGGAGGGTTTAGTGAGCAGTTCTTC. This chain links TRBV2 with TRBJ2-1, with 11 positions matching TRBD2. J lost 9 bases, V lost 4 bases, and 11 bases had no gene match. Per the germline V gene, CDR1 is SNHLY and CDR2 is FYNNEI. The CDR3 is made up of 16 amino acids.

V and J are TRBV7-8 and TRBJ2-5, with a possible D match to TRBD2 (6 bases). V lost 5 bases and J 2 bases, leaving 15 bases between the germline ends. The CDR3 is 15 residues long. CDR1 is SGHVS, CDR2 FQNEAQ, per germline. Here the CDR3 reads CASSPDGTPQETQYF. The CDR3, as DNA: TGTGCCAGCAGCCCGGACGGGACTCCTCAAGAGACCCAGTACTTC. Filled out from reference TRBV7-8 and TRBJ2-5, the complete variable domain reads GAGVSQSPRYKVAKRGQDVALRCDPISGHVSLFWYQQALGQGPEFLTYFQNEAQLDKSGLPSDRFFAERPEGSVSTLKIQRTQQEDSAVYLCASSPDGTPQETQYFGPGTRLLVL.

V is TRBV5-1 and J is TRBJ2-3, with TRBD2 matching over 11 bases. The V gene end was trimmed by 3 bases and the J gene end by 6 bases; junction bases not matched to a gene: 15. This CDR3 region has 18 residues. CDR1 and CDR2 from the germline V gene are SGHRS and YFSETQ. This CDR3 is CASSWEKDTSGRRDTQYF. CDR3 nucleotide sequence: TGCGCCAGCAGCTGGGAGAAGGATACTAGCGGGAGACGGGATACGCAGTATTTT.

The rearrangement uses TRBV30 and TRBJ1-1, with 7 bases that match TRBD1. Germline CDR1 reads GTSNPN; CDR2 reads SVGIG (reference sequence). The V segment lost 2 bases and the J segment 5 bases; nucleotides outside the gene matches: 8. This CDR3 is 14 amino acids long. This CDR3 is CAWSITGARTEAFF. CDR3 nucleotide sequence: TGTGCCTGGAGTATCACAGGGGCGAGGACTGAAGCTTTCTTT.

V and J are TRBV11-3 and TRBJ2-4; 7 bases map to TRBD1. V lost 5 bases and J lost 5; bases outside the gene matches: 3. This CDR3 has 13 amino acids. Germline loops: CDR1 SGHNT, CDR2 YENEEA. The CDR3: CASSDRAQNIQYF. Written as DNA, the CDR3 is TGTGCCAGCAGCGACAGGGCACAAAACATTCAGTACTTC.

The gene calls are TRBV28 and TRBJ2-7; no definite D call. The CDR3 spans 15 residues. V was clipped by 1 base and J by 1 base, with 11 bases between them. Germline CDR1 and CDR2: MDHEN and SYDVKM. The CDR3 protein is CASSLSWAGSYEQYF. The CDR3 region has the DNA TGTGCCAGCAGTTTATCTTGGGCAGGATCCTACGAGCAGTACTTC. Supplemented by reference TRBV28 and TRBJ2-7, the full variable domain reads DVKVTQSSRYLVKRTGEKVFLECVQDMDHENMFWYRQDPGLGLRLIYFSYDVKMKEKGDIPEGYSVSREKKERFSLILESASTNQTSMYLCASSLSWAGSYEQYFGPGTRLTVT.

The chain combines TRBV7-2 with TRBJ2-3, with 8 bases lining up with TRBD2. Losses at the gene ends were 7 bases for V and 0 bases for J; bases not matched to a gene: 6. CDR1 is SGHTA, CDR2 FQGNSA, per germline. The CDR3 totals 15 residues. The chain's CDR3 is CASTFRGGSTDTQYF. CDR3 nucleotides: TGTGCCAGCACCTTCCGGGGGGGTAGCACAGATACGCAGTATTTT.

The chain is built from TRBV29-1 and TRBJ2-3, with a tentative D call TRBD2 (6 bases). Trimming removed 1 base from V and 10 bases from J, with 9 bases in between. Looked up from germline, CDR1 is SQVTM and CDR2 is ANQGSEA. CDR3 length equals 11 residues. Written as DNA, the CDR3 is TGCAGCGTTGAAGGTGGAGGGTCGCAGTATTTT. Protein sequence: CSVEGGGSQYF.

The DNA for the CDR3 is TGTGCCAGCAGCGCCGGGCAGTCTAGCGGGAGTTCCTACGAGCAGTACTTC. Protein sequence: CASSAGQSSGSSYEQYF. The chain joins TRBV9 to TRBJ2-7; 10 bases are a match to TRBD2. V was pared by 3 bases and J by 1 base, with 10 bases of the junction left unmatched. CDR3 size: 17 residues. Per the germline V gene, CDR1 is SGDLS and CDR2 is YYNGEE.

This clone has just a few counts. The rearrangement links TRBV9 to TRBJ1-2; 8 bases are shared with TRBD1. V dropped 3 bases and J dropped 5; count of bases not matched to a gene: 3. In germline, CDR1 is SGDLS, CDR2 YYNGEE. The CDR3 contains 13 residues. In DNA, the CDR3 is TGTGCCAGCAGCGCGGGACAGGAATATGGCTACACCTTC. This gives the protein CASSAGQEYGYTF.

This chain uses TRBV5-8 with TRBJ2-7; 12 bases fit TRBD2. CDR1 is SGHTS, CDR2 YDEGEE, per germline. This CDR3 has 14 residues. The V gene end was trimmed by 2 bases and the J gene end by 4 bases; junction bases not matched to a gene: 1. The CDR3 is CASSFGTSGYEQYF. Here the CDR3 DNA reads TGTGCCAGCAGCTTCGGGACTAGCGGGTACGAGCAGTACTTC.

V gene TRBV19 combines with J gene TRBJ1-1, with 7 nucleotides matching TRBD1. Per germline, CDR1 LNHDA and CDR2 SQIVND (reference sequence). The CDR3 totals 17 residues. With V trimmed by 3 bases and J by 4 bases, 14 bases remained unmatched. CDR3 nucleotide sequence: TGTGCCAGTAGTATTTTCCCCCAAGGGGGCCGGAGCACTGAAGCTTTCTTT. Its translation is CASSIFPQGGRSTEAFF.

This chain connects TRBV6-6 to TRBJ2-1, with a weak D call TRBD1 (6 bases). The CDR3 runs to 12 residues. V was trimmed by 5 bases and J by 9 bases, leaving 11 bases between them. From germline, CDR1 is MNHNY and CDR2 SVGAGI (reference sequence). CDR3 loop: CASSTQGPEQFF. In nucleotides, the CDR3 is TGTGCCAGCAGTACCCAGGGGCCTGAGCAGTTCTTC.

J is TRBJ1-3 and V is TRBV9; D is possibly TRBD1 (6 bases). Per the germline V gene, CDR1 is SGDLS and CDR2 is YYNGEE. This CDR3 has 15 amino acids. The V gene lost 0 bases and the J gene lost 2 bases, with 9 bases spanning the gap. The CDR3 spells CASSVGDRTGNTIYF. As DNA, the CDR3 is TGTGCCAGCAGCGTAGGTGACAGGACTGGAAACACCATATATTTT.

The chain recombines TRBV7-8 with TRBJ1-1, with TRBD1 matching 7 bases. There are 13 residues in the CDR3. After removal of 3 bases from V and 5 bases from J, the junction contained 3 bases not matched to a gene. CDR1 SGHVS and CDR2 FQNEAQ come from the germline V gene. The CDR3 is CASSLTGWTEAFF. In DNA form, the CDR3 reads TGTGCCAGCAGCTTGACAGGGTGGACTGAAGCTTTCTTT.

The chain couples TRBV18 to TRBJ1-1; tentative D call: TRBD1 (6 bases). Trimming pared 2 bases from V and 2 bases from J, leaving 12 bases between. The CDR3 loop spans 15 amino acids. Germline CDR1 is KGHSH and CDR2 is LQKENI. The CDR3 sequence is CASSPERGKNTEAFF. Here the CDR3 DNA reads TGTGCCAGCTCACCAGAAAGGGGGAAAAACACTGAAGCTTTCTTT.